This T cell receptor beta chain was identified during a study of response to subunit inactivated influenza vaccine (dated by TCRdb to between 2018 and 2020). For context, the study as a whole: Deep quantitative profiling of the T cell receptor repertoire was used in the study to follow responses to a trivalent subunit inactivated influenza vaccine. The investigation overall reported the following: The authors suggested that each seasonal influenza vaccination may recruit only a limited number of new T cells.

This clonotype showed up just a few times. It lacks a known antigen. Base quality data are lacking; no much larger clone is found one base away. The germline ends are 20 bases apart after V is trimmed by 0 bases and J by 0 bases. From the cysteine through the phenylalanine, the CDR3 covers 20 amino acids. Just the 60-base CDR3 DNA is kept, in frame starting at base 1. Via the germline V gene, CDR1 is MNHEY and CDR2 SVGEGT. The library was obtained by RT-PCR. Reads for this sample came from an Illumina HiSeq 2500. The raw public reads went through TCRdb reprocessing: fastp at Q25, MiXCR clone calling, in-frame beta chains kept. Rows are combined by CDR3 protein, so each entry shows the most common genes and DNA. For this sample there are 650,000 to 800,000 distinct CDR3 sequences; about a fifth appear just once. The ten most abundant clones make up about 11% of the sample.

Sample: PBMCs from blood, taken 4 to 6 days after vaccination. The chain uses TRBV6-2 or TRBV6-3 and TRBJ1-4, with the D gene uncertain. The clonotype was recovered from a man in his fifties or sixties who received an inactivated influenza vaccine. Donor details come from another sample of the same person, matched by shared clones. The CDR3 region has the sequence CASSYSLVHPSPATNEKLFF. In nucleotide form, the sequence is TGTGCCAGCAGTTACTCCCTCGTTCACCCGTCCCCTGCAACTAATGAAAAACTGTTTTTT.